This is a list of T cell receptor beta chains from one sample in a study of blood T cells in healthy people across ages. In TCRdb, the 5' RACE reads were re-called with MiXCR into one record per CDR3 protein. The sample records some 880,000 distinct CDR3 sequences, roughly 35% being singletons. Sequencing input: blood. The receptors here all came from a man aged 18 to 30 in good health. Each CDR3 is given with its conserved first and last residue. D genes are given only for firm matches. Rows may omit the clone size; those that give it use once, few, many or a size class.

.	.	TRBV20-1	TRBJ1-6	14	CSAREARNPPPLHF	TGCAGTGCTAGAGAGGCCAGGAACCCTCCACCCCTCCACTTT
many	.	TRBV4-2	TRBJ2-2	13	CASRTDNTGELFF	TGTGCCAGCAGGACAGACAACACCGGGGAGCTGTTTTTT
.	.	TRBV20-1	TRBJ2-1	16	CSAETGGGGLSGEQFF	TGCAGTGCGGAAACCGGAGGGGGGGGCCTTTCCGGTGAGCAGTTCTTC
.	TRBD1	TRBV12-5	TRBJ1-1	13	CASGESGGVRAFF	TGTGCTAGTGGGGAGTCAGGGGGGGTTCGAGCTTTCTTT
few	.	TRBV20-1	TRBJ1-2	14	CSARDDKGNYGYTF	TGCAGTGCTAGAGATGATAAAGGGAACTATGGCTACACCTTC
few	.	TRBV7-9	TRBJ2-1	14	CASSLPGFENEQFF	TGTGCCAGCAGCTTACCGGGGTTCGAGAATGAGCAGTTCTTC
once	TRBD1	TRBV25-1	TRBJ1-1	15	CASSETQGAGTEAFF	TGTGCCAGCAGTGAGACCCAGGGGGCGGGCACTGAAGCTTTCTTT
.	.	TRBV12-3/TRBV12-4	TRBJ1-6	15	CASSFTATTNSPPHF	TGTGCCAGCAGTTTTACCGCAACGACTAATTCACCCCCCCACTTT
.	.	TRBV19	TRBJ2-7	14	CASSIGGRTYEQYF	TGTGCCAGTAGTATAGGTGGCAGAACCTACGAGCAGTACTTC
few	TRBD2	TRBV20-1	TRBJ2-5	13	CSASPGGRETQYF	TGCAGTGCTTCTCCGGGGGGAAGAGAGACCCAGTACTTC
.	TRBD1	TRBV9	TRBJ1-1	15	CASSTLDRGYPEAFF	TGTGCCAGCAGCACCCTAGACAGGGGGTACCCTGAAGCTTTCTTT
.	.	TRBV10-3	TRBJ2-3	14	CAIRGDPATGTQYF	TGTGCCATCCGGGGAGACCCTGCTACAGGTACGCAGTATTTT
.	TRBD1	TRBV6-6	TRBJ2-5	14	CASSRQGWVETQYF	TGTGCCAGCAGTCGACAGGGTTGGGTAGAGACCCAGTACTTC
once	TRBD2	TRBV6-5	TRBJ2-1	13	CASKRESYNEQFF	TGTGCCAGTAAGCGGGAGAGCTACAATGAGCAGTTCTTC
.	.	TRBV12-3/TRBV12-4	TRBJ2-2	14	CASSSGTNTGEPFF	TGTGCCAGCAGTTCAGGGACGAACACCGGGGAGCCGTTTTTT
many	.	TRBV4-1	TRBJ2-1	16	CASSRGMRSIYNEQFF	TGCGCCAGCAGCCGAGGGATGAGATCGATCTACAATGAGCAGTTCTTC
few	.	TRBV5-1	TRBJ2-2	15	CASSRGTTNTGELFF	TGCGCCAGCAGCCGTGGGACGACGAACACCGGGGAGCTGTTTTTT
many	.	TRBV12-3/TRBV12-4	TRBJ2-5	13	CASSVGGGETQYF	TGTGCCAGCAGTGTGGGCGGTGGGGAGACCCAGTACTTC
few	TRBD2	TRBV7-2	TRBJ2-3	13	CASSLAAGVAQYF	TGTGCCAGCAGCTTAGCCGCGGGGGTGGCGCAGTATTTT
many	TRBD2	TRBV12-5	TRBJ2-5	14	CASGPGGIQETQYF	TGTGCTAGTGGACCCGGGGGGATTCAAGAGACCCAGTACTTC
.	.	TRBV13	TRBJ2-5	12	CASSSACETQYF	TGTGCCAGCAGCTCCGCATGCGAGACCCAGTACTTC
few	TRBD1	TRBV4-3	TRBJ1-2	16	CASSQARDRLNYGYTF	TGCGCCAGCAGCCAAGCCCGGGACAGATTAAACTATGGCTACACCTTC
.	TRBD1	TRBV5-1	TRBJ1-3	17	CASSPEGTGSSGNTIYF	TGCGCCAGCAGCCCGGAGGGGACAGGGAGCTCTGGAAACACCATATATTTT
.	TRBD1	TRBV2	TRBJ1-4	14	CASNPGTGVEKLFF	TGTGCCAGCAACCCCGGGACAGGGGTCGAAAAACTGTTTTTT
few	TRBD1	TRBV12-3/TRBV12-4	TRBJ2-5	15	CASIPGQGGQETQYF	TGTGCCAGCATCCCGGGACAGGGGGGGCAAGAGACCCAGTACTTC
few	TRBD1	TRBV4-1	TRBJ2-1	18	CASSPSVTGGLGDNEQFF	TGCGCCAGCAGCCCAAGCGTGACAGGGGGCTTGGGTGACAATGAGCAGTTCTTC
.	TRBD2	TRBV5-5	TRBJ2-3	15	CASSRAGGPIDTQYF	TGTGCCAGCAGCCGAGCGGGAGGGCCTATAGATACGCAGTATTTT
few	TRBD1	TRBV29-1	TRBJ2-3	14	CSVETGGRTDTQYF	TGCAGCGTTGAAACAGGGGGGCGCACAGATACGCAGTATTTT
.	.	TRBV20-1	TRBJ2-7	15	CSARSGLTIVYEQYF	TGCAGTGCTAGGTCGGGGTTGACGATTGTCTACGAGCAGTACTTC
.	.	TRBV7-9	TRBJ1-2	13	CASSLIGVYGYTF	TGTGCCAGCAGCTTAATCGGAGTCTATGGCTACACCTTC
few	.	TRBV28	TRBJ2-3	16	CASSFKSGAGTDTQYF	TGTGCCAGCAGTTTCAAGTCTGGGGCGGGCACAGATACGCAGTATTTT
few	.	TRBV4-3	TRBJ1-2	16	CASSQEFSLDNYGYTF	TGCGCCAGCAGCCAAGAGTTTTCACTAGACAACTATGGCTACACCTTC
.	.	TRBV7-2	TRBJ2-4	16	CASSFLDTLAKNIQYF	TGTGCCAGCAGCTTCCTTGACACCTTAGCCAAAAACATTCAGTACTTC
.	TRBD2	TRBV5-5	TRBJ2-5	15	CASSPGEGGQETQYF	TGTGCCAGCAGCCCGGGGGAGGGTGGCCAAGAGACCCAGTACTTC
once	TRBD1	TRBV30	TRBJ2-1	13	CAWRDRGFNEQFF	TGTGCCTGGAGGGACAGGGGGTTTAATGAGCAGTTCTTC
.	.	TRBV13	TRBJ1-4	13	CASGDPLLGQLFF	TGTGCCAGCGGGGACCCATTATTGGGACAACTGTTTTTT
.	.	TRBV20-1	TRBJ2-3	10	CSASADTQYF	TGCAGTGCTAGCGCAGATACGCAGTATTTT
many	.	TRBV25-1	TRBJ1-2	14	CASSETDRNYGYTF	TGTGCCAGCAGTGAAACCGATAGAAACTATGGCTACACCTTC
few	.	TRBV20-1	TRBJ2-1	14	CSAEPQGTYNEQFF	TGCAGTGCTGAACCCCAGGGGACCTACAATGAGCAGTTCTTC
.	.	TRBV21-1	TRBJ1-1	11	CASSPDREAFF	TGTGCCAGTTCCCCGGACAGGGAAGCTTTCTTT
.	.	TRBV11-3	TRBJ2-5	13	CASSSKGVETQYF	TGTGCCAGCAGCTCGAAGGGGGTAGAGACCCAGTACTTC
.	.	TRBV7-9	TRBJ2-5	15	CASSLVGPRGETQYF	TGTGCCAGCAGCTTAGTCGGCCCTAGAGGGGAGACCCAGTACTTC
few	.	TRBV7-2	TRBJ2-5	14	CASSQRTVTETQYF	TGTGCCAGCAGCCAACGGACAGTAACAGAGACCCAGTACTTC
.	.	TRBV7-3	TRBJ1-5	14	CASIMGGSGQPQHF	TGTGCCAGCATCATGGGGGGTTCGGGCCAGCCCCAGCATTTT
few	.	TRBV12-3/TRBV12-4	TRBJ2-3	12	CASSLPSCTQYF	TGTGCCAGCAGTTTACCATCCTGTACGCAGTATTTT
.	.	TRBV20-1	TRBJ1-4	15	CSARDLGQTNEKLFF	TGCAGTGCTAGAGATCTGGGTCAGACGAATGAAAAACTGTTTTTT
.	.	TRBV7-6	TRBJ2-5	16	CASSLGPTQGLETQYF	TGTGCCAGCAGCTTAGGCCCGACCCAGGGTTTAGAGACCCAGTACTTC